These 28 T cell receptor beta chains were all obtained from the same sample, sequenced in a study of graft-versus-host responses after intestinal transplantation (dated by TCRdb to the early 2020s). This specimen's time point label, per the study, means: cells obtained before transplantation from donor or recipient. Their specific antigens are unknown. Preparation of the library involved the immunoSEQ multiplex PCR assay. TCRdb mirrors the immuneACCESS table, restricted to in-frame sequences. Some clones are absent from its copies; in checked studies, under half trace to an unresolved V gene, and the reason for the others is unknown. In this sample the table shows approximately 39,000 clones, approximately 94% of which occur a single time. The ten biggest clones cover over 0.2% of the sample. Sequences were derived from unstimulated CD4+ T cells sorted from spleen or lymph node cells, sampled before transplant. All receptors derive from a human donor who was the organ donor for an intestinal transplant.

This clone was counted a single time. The J gene is TRBJ2-1, the V gene TRBV11-3; 7 bases agree with TRBD1. J was trimmed by 2 bases and V by 4 bases; bases with no gene match: 5. Germline lookup yields CDR1 SGHNT and CDR2 YENEEA. CDR3 length: 15 residues. CDR3: CASSSEGAAYNEQFF. The CDR3 DNA reads as TGTGCCAGCAGCTCCGAGGGGGCCGCCTACAATGAGCAGTTCTTC.

The rearrangement links TRBV6-6 to TRBJ2-3, with TRBD2 matching over 13 bases. V trimming: 6 bases; J trimming: 0 bases; junction bases outside the gene matches: 3. CDR1 is MNHNY and CDR2 is SVGAGI in the germline V gene (reference sequence). This CDR3 contains 16 residues. The CDR3 bases are TGTGCCAGCAGGTCGACTAGCGGGGGGAGCACAGATACGCAGTATTTT. Protein product: CASRSTSGGSTDTQYF.

The chain couples TRBV5-6 to TRBJ2-2, with TRBD2 matching 10 bases. CDR1 is SGHDT, CDR2 YYEEEE, per germline. The CDR3 totals 16 residues. V trimming: 0 bases; J trimming: 4 bases; junction bases outside the gene matches: 3. CDR3 sequence (DNA): TGTGCCAGCAGCTTGGCCACTAGCGGGGTCACCGGGGAGCTGTTTTTT. Residues: CASSLATSGVTGELFF.

This clone appeared a few times. The chain uses TRBV4-3 and TRBJ1-6, with D unclear. Germline assignment: CDR1 LGHNA and CDR2 YSLEER. The V end was cut by 0 bases, the J end by 0 bases, with 3 bases between. The CDR3 contains 15 residues. DNA of the CDR3: TGCGCCAGCAGCCAAGACAGCTCCTATAATTCACCCCTCCACTTT. It codes for CASSQDSSYNSPLHF.

J is TRBJ2-2 and V is TRBV9, with D tentatively TRBD1 or TRBD2 (5 bases each). Trimming cost V 0 bases and J 1 base, with 10 bases left between them. Germline V gene sequence: CDR1 SGDLS, CDR2 YYNGEE. This CDR3 has 16 residues. The CDR3 here is CASSVDGAGNTGELFF. DNA of the CDR3: TGTGCCAGCAGCGTAGATGGGGCGGGGAACACCGGGGAGCTGTTTTTT.

The rearrangement links TRBV7-2 to TRBJ1-1; no definite D call. V was cut by 3 bases and J by 3 bases, with 8 bases left in between. Germline CDR1 reads SGHTA; CDR2 reads FQGNSA. The CDR3 contains 13 residues. The DNA for the CDR3 is TGTGCCAGCAGCTTTAGATGGGACACTGAAGCTTTCTTT. Amino acid sequence: CASSFRWDTEAFF.

This clone was counted once. The genes are TRBV5-1 and TRBJ2-3; 9 bases fit TRBD2. Unmatched junction bases numbered 2, after V lost 3 bases and J lost 0 bases. The CDR3 totals 15 residues. Per germline, CDR1 SGHRS and CDR2 YFSETQ. Here the CDR3 DNA reads TGCGCCAGCAGCTCTGCGGGGGGGAGCACAGATACGCAGTATTTT. Encoded protein: CASSSAGGSTDTQYF. The entire variable domain, with the rest obtained from reference TRBV5-1 and TRBJ2-3, is as follows: KAGVTQTPRYLIKTRGQQVTLSCSPISGHRSVSWYQQTPGQGLQFLFEYFSETQRNKGNFPGRFSGRQFSNSRSEMNVSTLELGDSALYLCASSSAGGSTDTQYFGPGTRLTVL.

The CDR3 coding sequence is TGTGCCAGCAGCTTGCAGGGTAGGGACACCGGGGAGCTGTTTTTT. Its protein is CASSLQGRDTGELFF. V is TRBV5-4 and J is TRBJ2-2; D is possibly TRBD1 (5 bases). Germline V gene lookup returns CDR1 SGHNT and CDR2 YYREEE (reference sequence). The CDR3 covers 15 residues. V dropped 1 base and J dropped 3 bases, with 10 bases sitting between them.

V usage is TRBV18 and J usage is TRBJ2-2; D uncertain. The CDR3 is made up of 13 amino acids. CDR1 and CDR2 (germline): KGHSH, LQKENI. Trimming pared 1 base from V and 6 bases from J, leaving 6 bases between. The CDR3 here is CASSPRDSGELFF. The DNA of the CDR3 is TGTGCCAGCTCACCACGGGATTCCGGGGAGCTGTTTTTT.

This chain uses TRBV19 with TRBJ1-5; TRBD1 is a possible D gene (5 bases). The CDR3 covers 16 residues. Germline values: CDR1 LNHDA, CDR2 SQIVND (reference sequence). Trimming shortened V by 3 bases and J by 2 bases, and 14 bases separated the two germline ends. The CDR3 DNA reads as TGTGCCAGTAGTATCCCGGGGCGAGGGGGCAATCAGCCCCAGCATTTT. This encodes CASSIPGRGGNQPQHF.

In this sample, this clone turned up once. This chain connects TRBV7-3 to TRBJ2-3; D may be TRBD1 or TRBD2 (6 bases each). V lost 2 bases, J lost 4 bases, and 10 bases lay in between. The CDR3 runs 14 residues. Germline assignment: CDR1 SGHTA and CDR2 FQGTGA. CDR3 sequence reads: CASSLRGTSDTQYF. In DNA, the CDR3 is TGTGCCAGCAGCTTACGGGGGACATCAGATACGCAGTATTTT.

This clone appeared a few times. V usage is TRBV6-1 and J usage is TRBJ1-3, with D unclear. CDR3 length equals 14 residues. V was clipped by 4 bases and J by 4 bases, with 11 bases between them. Germline V CDR1 and CDR2: MNHNS, SASEGT. For the CDR3, the DNA is TGTGCCAGCAGTGGTGGGGTAGCGGGAAACACCATATATTTT. This sequence encodes CASSGGVAGNTIYF.

The count of this clone is one. The chain combines TRBV4-1 with TRBJ2-1, with no clear D. Germline V lookup: CDR1 MGHRA, CDR2 YSYEKL. The CDR3 has 17 amino acids. Between the trimmed V and J ends, which lost 1 base and 0 bases, there was a span of 13 bases. The DNA of the CDR3 is TGCGCCAGCAGCCAAGTCTTAATCTTAAGCTCCTACAATGAGCAGTTCTTC. This gives the protein CASSQVLILSSYNEQFF.

The V call is TRBV6-5, the J call TRBJ1-1; D gene ambiguous. Trimming shortened V by 6 bases and J by 7 bases, and 21 bases separated the two germline ends. CDR1 is MNHEY, CDR2 SVGAGI, per germline. This CDR3 comprises 15 residues. CDR3 DNA: TGTGCCAGCAGCCTAGCTTGGACCGAAGTTTGTGAAGCTTTCTTT. Translated, it gives CASSLAWTEVCEAFF.

The gene calls are TRBV6-5 and TRBJ1-2; 7 bases match TRBD1. The CDR3 length is 14 residues. Trimming took 4 bases from V and 6 from J; bases not matched to a gene: 8. The V gene's germline CDR1 is MNHEY and CDR2 SVGAGI. CDR3 in amino acids: CASSSPGQLHGYTF. DNA of the CDR3: TGTGCCAGCAGTTCCCCGGGACAGCTTCATGGCTACACCTTC.

In this sample, this clone turned up once. V gene TRBV19 combines with J gene TRBJ2-3; possibly TRBD1 for D (7 bases). Germline V gene data show CDR1 as LNHDA and CDR2 as SQIVND (reference sequence). Trimming took 1 base from V and 5 from J, leaving 13 bases between them. CDR3 size: 15 residues. The CDR3 is CASSIGRGAVDTQYF. DNA for the CDR3: TGTGCCAGTAGTATAGGCAGGGGGGCGGTAGATACGCAGTATTTT.

This clone was observed a single time. The chain links TRBV5-4 to TRBJ1-1; the D is unclear. The CDR3 sequence is 12 residues long. The V gene's germline CDR1 is SGHNT and CDR2 YYREEE (reference sequence). V gave up 0 bases and J gave up 8 bases, with 8 bases separating them. CDR3 loop: CASSLDPSEAFF. CDR3 DNA sequence: TGTGCCAGCAGCTTGGATCCATCAGAAGCTTTCTTT.

This clone occurred once. The V call is TRBV5-4, the J call TRBJ1-3; D remains unclear. The CDR3 runs 15 residues. V was clipped by 0 bases and J by 0 bases, with 7 bases between them. CDR1 is SGHNT and CDR2 is YYREEE in the germline V gene (reference sequence). The CDR3 nucleotides are TGTGCCAGCAGCTTGGCAGCTTCCTCTGGAAACACCATATATTTT. Translating gives CASSLAASSGNTIYF.

This chain joins TRBV11-2 and TRBJ2-3; tentative D call: TRBD2 (7 bases). Trimming cost V 8 bases and J 4 bases, with 16 bases left between them. This CDR3 contains 14 residues. The germline gives CDR1 SGHAT, CDR2 FQNNGV. The CDR3 nucleotides read TGTGCCAGCTGTGGGGGGGGGCCCCCAGATACGCAGTATTTT. Translation gives CASCGGGPPDTQYF. Complete variable domain (other parts from reference TRBV11-2 and TRBJ2-3): EAGVAQSPRYKIIEKRQSVAFWCNPISGHATLYWYQQILGQGPKLLIQFQNNGVVDDSQLPKDRFSAERLKGVDSTLKIQPAKLEDSAVYLCASCGGGPPDTQYFGPGTRLTVL.

This chain uses TRBV11-2 with TRBJ2-7, with D possibly matching TRBD1 (6 bases). Trimming stripped 3 bases from V and 2 bases from J, with 11 bases between. The germline CDR1 and CDR2 sequences are SGHAT and FQNNGV. The CDR3 totals 14 residues. The CDR3 DNA reads as TGTGCCAGCAGCTTGAGACAGGCTACCTACGAGCAGTACTTC. Its protein product is CASSLRQATYEQYF.

This chain joins TRBV28 and TRBJ2-2; 7 nucleotides line up with TRBD2. CDR3 size: 14 residues. Per the germline V gene, CDR1 is MDHEN and CDR2 is SYDVKM. Trimming at V came to 4 bases and at J to 7 bases, leaving 6 bases not matched to a gene. Here the CDR3 reads CASSSGLVVGELFF. For the CDR3, the DNA is TGTGCCAGCAGTTCAGGACTAGTGGTCGGGGAGCTGTTTTTT.

J is TRBJ2-6 and V is TRBV7-2; D is ambiguous. The CDR3 totals 15 residues. Trimming took off 4 bases at V and 0 bases at J, with 7 bases between the two ends. CDR1 is SGHTA and CDR2 is FQGNSA in the germline V gene. The CDR3 DNA reads TGTGCCAGCAGCTCGACGATCTCTGGGGCCAACGTCCTGACTTTC. It translates to CASSSTISGANVLTF. The whole variable domain, remainder taken from reference TRBV7-2 and TRBJ2-6, is GAGVSQSPSNKVTEKGKDVELRCDPISGHTALYWYRQSLGQGLEFLIYFQGNSAPDKSGLPSDRFSAERTGGSVSTLTIQRTQQEDSAVYLCASSSTISGANVLTFGAGSRLTVL.

This clone was detected only once. This sequence joins TRBV18 and TRBJ2-2; the D is unclear. The length of the CDR3 is 11 residues. V was cut by 0 bases and J by 7 bases, with 0 bases left in between. The germline CDR1 and CDR2 sequences are KGHSH and LQKENI. The CDR3 here is CASSPPGELFF. As DNA, the CDR3 is TGTGCCAGCTCACCACCCGGGGAGCTGTTTTTT. Combining the CDR3 with reference TRBV18 and TRBJ2-2 gives the whole variable domain NAGVMQNPRHLVRRRGQEARLRCSPMKGHSHVYWYRQLPEEGLKFMVYLQKENIIDESGMPKERFSAEFPKEGPSILRIQQVVRGDSAAYFCASSPPGELFFGEGSRLTVL.

CDR3 coding DNA: TGCGCCAGCAGCCAGCGGGGGGGCATCGGGGAGCTGTTTTTT. It is translated as CASSQRGGIGELFF. The genes are TRBV4-1 and TRBJ2-2, with TRBD2 matching over 9 bases. Per germline, CDR1 MGHRA and CDR2 YSYEKL. Unmatched junction bases numbered 3, after V lost 3 bases and J lost 7 bases. The CDR3 has 14 residues.

The chain joins TRBV5-1 to TRBJ1-1, with D maybe TRBD1 (6 bases). V lost 5 bases to trimming and J lost 5 bases, with 13 bases between them. This CDR3 comprises 13 residues. The germline V gene encodes CDR1 SGHRS and CDR2 YFSETQ. CDR3 residues: CASRYGQLTEAFF. The CDR3 region has the DNA TGCGCCAGCAGGTACGGACAGTTAACTGAAGCTTTCTTT.

V gene TRBV6-5 combines with J gene TRBJ1-2, with D perhaps matching TRBD1 (6 bases). Germline loops: CDR1 MNHEY, CDR2 SVGAGI. CDR3 length: 12 amino acids. V was trimmed by 6 bases and J by 2 bases, leaving 7 bases between them. CDR3 nucleotides: TGTGCCAGCAGGGGACAAAACTATGGCTACACCTTC. Translating gives CASRGQNYGYTF.

The rearrangement joins TRBV13 to TRBJ2-5; D not resolved. Germline V CDR1 and CDR2: PRHDT, FYEKMQ (reference sequence). Trimming left V 3 bases short and J 5 bases short, with 7 bases between. This CDR3 has 12 residues. The CDR3, as DNA: TGTGCCAGCAGCTTCGGGCGGGAGACCCAGTACTTC. It specifies CASSFGRETQYF.

CDR3 DNA sequence: TGTGCCCCCAGAGCCGCAGGGGGACCTGGTAGGGGCTACACCTTC. This gives the protein CAPRAAGGPGRGYTF. V usage is TRBV27 and J usage is TRBJ1-2; 7 nucleotides match TRBD1. Trimming cost V 11 bases and J 8 bases; bases outside gene matches: 20. Germline V lookup: CDR1 MNHEY, CDR2 SMNVEV (reference sequence). The CDR3 has 15 amino acids.